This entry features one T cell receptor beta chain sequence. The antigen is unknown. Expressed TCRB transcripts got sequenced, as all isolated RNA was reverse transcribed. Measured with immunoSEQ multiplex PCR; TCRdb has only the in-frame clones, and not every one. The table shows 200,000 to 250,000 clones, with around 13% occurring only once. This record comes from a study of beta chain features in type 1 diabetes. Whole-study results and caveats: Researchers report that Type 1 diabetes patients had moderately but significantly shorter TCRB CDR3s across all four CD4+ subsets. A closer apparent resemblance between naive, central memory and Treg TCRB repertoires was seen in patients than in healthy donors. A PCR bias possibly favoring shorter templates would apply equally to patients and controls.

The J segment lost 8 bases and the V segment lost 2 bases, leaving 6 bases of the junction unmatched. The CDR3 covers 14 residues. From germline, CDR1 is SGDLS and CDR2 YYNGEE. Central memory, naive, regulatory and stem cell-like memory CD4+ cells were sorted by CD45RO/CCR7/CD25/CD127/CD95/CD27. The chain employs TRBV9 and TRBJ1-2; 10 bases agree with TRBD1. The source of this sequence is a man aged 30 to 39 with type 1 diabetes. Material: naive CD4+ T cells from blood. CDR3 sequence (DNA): TGTGCCAGCAGCGTCTCAGGACAGGGGGACGGCTACACCTTC. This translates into CASSVSGQGDGYTF. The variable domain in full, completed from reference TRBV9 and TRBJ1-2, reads DSGVTQTPKHLITATGQRVTLRCSPRSGDLSVYWYQQSLDQGLQFLIQYYNGEERAKGNILERFSAQQFPDLHSELNLSSLELGDSALYFCASSVSGQGDGYTFGSGTRLTVV.